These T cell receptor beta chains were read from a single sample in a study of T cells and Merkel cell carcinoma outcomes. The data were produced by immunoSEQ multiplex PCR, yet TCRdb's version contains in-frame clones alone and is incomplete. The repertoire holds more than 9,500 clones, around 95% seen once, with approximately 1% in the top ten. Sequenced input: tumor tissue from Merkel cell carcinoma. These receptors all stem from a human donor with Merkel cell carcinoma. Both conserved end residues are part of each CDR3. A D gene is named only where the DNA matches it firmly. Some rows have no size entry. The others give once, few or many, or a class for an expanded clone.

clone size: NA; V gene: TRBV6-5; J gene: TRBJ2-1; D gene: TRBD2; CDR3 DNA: TGTGCCAGCAGTACGGGACTAGCGGGTTACAATGAGCAATTCTTC; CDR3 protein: CASSTGLAGYNEQFF
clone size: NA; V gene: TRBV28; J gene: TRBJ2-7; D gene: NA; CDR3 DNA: TGTGCCAGCAGTTCCCACGAGCAGTACTTC; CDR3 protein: CASSSHEQYF
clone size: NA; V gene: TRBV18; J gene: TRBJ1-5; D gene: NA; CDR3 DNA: TGTGCCAGCTCCCAGGAGAATCAGCCCCAGCATTTT; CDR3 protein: CASSQENQPQHF
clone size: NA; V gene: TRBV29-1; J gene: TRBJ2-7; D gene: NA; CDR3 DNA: TGCAGCGTTTCCCGGACGAGGAACGAGCAGTACTTC; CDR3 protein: CSVSRTRNEQYF
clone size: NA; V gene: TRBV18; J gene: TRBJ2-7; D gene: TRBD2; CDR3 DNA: TGTGCCAGCTCAGGGACTAGCGGGAGAGAGCAGTACTTC; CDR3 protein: CASSGTSGREQYF
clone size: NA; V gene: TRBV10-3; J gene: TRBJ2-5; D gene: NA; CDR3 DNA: TGTGCCATCAGTGAGGCCCAGGGACTAGAGACCCAGTACTTC; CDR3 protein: CAISEAQGLETQYF
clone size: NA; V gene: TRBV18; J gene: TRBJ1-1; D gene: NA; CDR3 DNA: TGTGCCAGCTCACCAGGGGGGACTAGCACTGAAGCTTTCTTT; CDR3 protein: CASSPGGTSTEAFF
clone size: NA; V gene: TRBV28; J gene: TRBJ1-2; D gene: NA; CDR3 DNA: TGTGCCAGCAGCTTACAGGTCCCCCAAGCTAACTATGGCTACACCTTC; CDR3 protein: CASSLQVPQANYGYTF
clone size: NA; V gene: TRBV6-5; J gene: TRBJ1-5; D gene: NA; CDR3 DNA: TGTGCCAGCAGTTACAGTAGGCCCATACGCAATCAGCCCCAGCATTTT; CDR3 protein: CASSYSRPIRNQPQHF
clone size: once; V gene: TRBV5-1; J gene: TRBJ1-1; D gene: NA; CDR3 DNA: TGCGCCAGCACTAATCCCTTCGGGGAGAACACTGAAGCTTTCTTT; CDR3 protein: CASTNPFGENTEAFF
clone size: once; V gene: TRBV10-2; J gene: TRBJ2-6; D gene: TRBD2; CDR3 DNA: TGCGCCAGCAGTGGGGGGGGCAACGTCCTGACTTTC; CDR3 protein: CASSGGGNVLTF
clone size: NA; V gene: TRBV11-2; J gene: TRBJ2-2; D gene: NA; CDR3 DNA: TGTGCCAGCAGCTTTAACACCGGGGAGCTGTTTTTT; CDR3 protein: CASSFNTGELFF
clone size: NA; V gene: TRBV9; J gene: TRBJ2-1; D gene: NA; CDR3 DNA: TGTGCCAGCAGCGTAGCGGGATCCAACTACAATGAGCAGTTCTTC; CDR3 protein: CASSVAGSNYNEQFF
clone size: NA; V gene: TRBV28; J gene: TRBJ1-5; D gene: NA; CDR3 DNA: TGTGCCAGCAGCCGAAGGAGGAACAATCAGCCCCAGCATTTT; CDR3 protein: CASSRRRNNQPQHF
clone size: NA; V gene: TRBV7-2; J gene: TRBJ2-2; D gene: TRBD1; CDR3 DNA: TGTGCCAGCAGCTTAGCAGGGGGCAGGGAGCTGTTTTTT; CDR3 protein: CASSLAGGRELFF
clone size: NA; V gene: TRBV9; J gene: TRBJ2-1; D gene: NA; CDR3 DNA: TGTGCCAGCAGCGTAGGGTTAGGGACACTAGGGTACAATGAGCAGTTCTTC; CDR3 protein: CASSVGLGTLGYNEQFF
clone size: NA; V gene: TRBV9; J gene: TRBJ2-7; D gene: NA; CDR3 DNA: TGTGCCAGCAGCGTAGGTGGGAGCCTGGGCTACGAGCAGTACTTC; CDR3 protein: CASSVGGSLGYEQYF
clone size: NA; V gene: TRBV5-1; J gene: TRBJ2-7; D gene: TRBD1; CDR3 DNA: TGCGCCAGCAGCTTGGATGGGACAGGGAGTCGCGAGCAGTACTTC; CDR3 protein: CASSLDGTGSREQYF
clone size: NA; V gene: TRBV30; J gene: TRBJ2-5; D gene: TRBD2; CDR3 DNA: TGTGCCTGGACCGTTGGACTAGCGAGGGAAGAGACCCAGTACTTC; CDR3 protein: CAWTVGLAREETQYF
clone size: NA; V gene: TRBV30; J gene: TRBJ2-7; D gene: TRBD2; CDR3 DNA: TGTGCCTGGAGTCCTCTAGCGGGATCCGAGCAGTACTTC; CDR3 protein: CAWSPLAGSEQYF
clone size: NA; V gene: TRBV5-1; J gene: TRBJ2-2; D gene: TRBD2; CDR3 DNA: TGCGCCAGCAGTAGCGGGAGCGACACCGGGGAGCTGTTTTTT; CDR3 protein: CASSSGSDTGELFF
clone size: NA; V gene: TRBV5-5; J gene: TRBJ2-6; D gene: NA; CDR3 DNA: TGTGCCAGCAGCCGTGGGACGGAGAGCTCTGGGGCCAACGTCCTGACTTTC; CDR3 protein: CASSRGTESSGANVLTF
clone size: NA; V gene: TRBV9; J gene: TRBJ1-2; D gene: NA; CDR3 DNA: TGTGCCAGCAGCGTTTCCTACGGGGACTATGGCTACACTTTC; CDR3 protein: CASSVSYGDYGYTF
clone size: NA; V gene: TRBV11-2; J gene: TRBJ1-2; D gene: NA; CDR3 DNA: TGTGCCAGCAGCTCGGCCCAGGGGCGGGGCTATGGCTACACCTTC; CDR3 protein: CASSSAQGRGYGYTF
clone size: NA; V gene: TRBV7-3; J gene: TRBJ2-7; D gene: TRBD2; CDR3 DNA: TGTGCCAGCAGCGACGGGAGGGTGAACTACGAGCAGTACTTC; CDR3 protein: CASSDGRVNYEQYF
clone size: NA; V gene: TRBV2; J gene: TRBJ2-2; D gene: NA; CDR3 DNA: TGTGCCAGCAGTTCCGGGACAAGCAGCGCCGGGGAGCTGTTTTTT; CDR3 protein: CASSSGTSSAGELFF
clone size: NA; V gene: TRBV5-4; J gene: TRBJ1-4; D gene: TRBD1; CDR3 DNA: TGTGCCAGCAGTCGCGGACAGGCGACAACTAATGAAAAACTGTTTTTT; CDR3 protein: CASSRGQATTNEKLFF
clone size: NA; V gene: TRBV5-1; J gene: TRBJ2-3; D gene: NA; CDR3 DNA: TGCGCCAGCTTCCCCCCCGGCGGAGATACGCAGTATTTT; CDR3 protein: CASFPPGGDTQYF
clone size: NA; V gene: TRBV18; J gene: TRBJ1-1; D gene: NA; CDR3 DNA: TGTGCCAGCTCACGGCAGGTTGGGGGATTGAACACTGAAGCTTTCTTT; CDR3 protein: CASSRQVGGLNTEAFF
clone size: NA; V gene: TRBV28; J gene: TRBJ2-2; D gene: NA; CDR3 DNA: TGTGCCAGCAGGACAGCAAAAGCCGGGGAGCTGTTTTTT; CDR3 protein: CASRTAKAGELFF
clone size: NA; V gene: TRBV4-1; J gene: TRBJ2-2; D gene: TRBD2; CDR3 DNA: TGCGCCAGCAGCCTCGCCTGGACTAGCCCCACCGGGGAGCTGTTTTTT; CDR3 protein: CASSLAWTSPTGELFF
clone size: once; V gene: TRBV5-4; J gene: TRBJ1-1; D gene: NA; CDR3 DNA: TGTGCCAGCAGCTCGGCTAACGACAGAGGGAAGGGGAACACTGAAGCTTTCTTT; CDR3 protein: CASSSANDRGKGNTEAFF
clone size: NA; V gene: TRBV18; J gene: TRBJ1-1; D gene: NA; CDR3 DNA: TGTGCCAGCTCACCATTTAGTACAGGGAACACTGAAGCTTTCTTT; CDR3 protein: CASSPFSTGNTEAFF
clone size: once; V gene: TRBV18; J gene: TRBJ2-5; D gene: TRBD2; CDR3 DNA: TGTGCCAGCTCACCTCCGACTAGCGGAGGCGGGGAGACCCAATACTTC; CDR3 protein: CASSPPTSGGGETQYF
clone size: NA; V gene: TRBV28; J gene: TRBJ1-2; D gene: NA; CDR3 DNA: TGTGCCAGCAGTTTATTCAGGGGCTATGGCTACACCTTC; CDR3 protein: CASSLFRGYGYTF
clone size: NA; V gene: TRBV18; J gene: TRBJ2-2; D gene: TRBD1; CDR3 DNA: TGTGCCAGCTCACCTGGACAGGGGGCCGGGGAGCTGTTTTTT; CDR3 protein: CASSPGQGAGELFF
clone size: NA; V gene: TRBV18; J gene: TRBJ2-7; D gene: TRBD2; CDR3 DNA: TGTGCCAGCTCACTAACTAGCGGGAGAAGGGGCGAGCAGTACTTC; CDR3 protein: CASSLTSGRRGEQYF
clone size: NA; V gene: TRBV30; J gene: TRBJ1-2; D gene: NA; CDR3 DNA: TGTGCCTGGAGTACCACAGGGAGCTACACCTTC; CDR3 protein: CAWSTTGSYTF
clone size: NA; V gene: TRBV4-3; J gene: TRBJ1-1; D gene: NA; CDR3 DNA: TGCGCCAGCAGCCAAGTGGCCGTGACAGCGAACACTGAAGCTTTCTTT; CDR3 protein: CASSQVAVTANTEAFF
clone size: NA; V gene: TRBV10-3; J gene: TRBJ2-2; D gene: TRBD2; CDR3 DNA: TGTGCCATCAGTTGGGACTACCGCGGGGAGCTGTTTTTT; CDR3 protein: CAISWDYRGELFF
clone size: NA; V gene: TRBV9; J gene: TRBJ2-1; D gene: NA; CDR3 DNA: TGTGCCAGCAGCGTAGTAGGGACGGCATCCTACAATGAGCAGTTCTTC; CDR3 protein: CASSVVGTASYNEQFF
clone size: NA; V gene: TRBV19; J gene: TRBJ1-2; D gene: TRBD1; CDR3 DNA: TGTGCCAGTAACGAGGGGGCGGTTGATAACTATGGCTACACCTTC; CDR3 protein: CASNEGAVDNYGYTF
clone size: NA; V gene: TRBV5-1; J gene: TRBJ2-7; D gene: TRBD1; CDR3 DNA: TGCGCCAGCAGCGGGCAGGGGGCTTACGAGCAGTACTTC; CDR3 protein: CASSGQGAYEQYF
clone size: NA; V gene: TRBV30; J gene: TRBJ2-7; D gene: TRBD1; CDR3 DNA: TGTGCCTGGAGTGGCGGGACAGGGCTTTCCTACGAGCAGTACTTC; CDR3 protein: CAWSGGTGLSYEQYF
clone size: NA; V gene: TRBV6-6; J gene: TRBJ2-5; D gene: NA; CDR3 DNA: TGTGCCAGCGTCCAGGGCGGGCACCAAGAGACCCAGTACTTC; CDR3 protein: CASVQGGHQETQYF
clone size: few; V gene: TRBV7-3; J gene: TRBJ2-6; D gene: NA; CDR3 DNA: TGTGCCAGCAGCCAAAGCTCTGGGGCCAACGTCCTGACTTTC; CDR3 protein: CASSQSSGANVLTF
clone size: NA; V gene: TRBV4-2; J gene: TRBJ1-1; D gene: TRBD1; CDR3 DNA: TGTGCCAGCAGCCGCACAGGGGAAGGGTCTGAAGCTTTCTTT; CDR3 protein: CASSRTGEGSEAFF
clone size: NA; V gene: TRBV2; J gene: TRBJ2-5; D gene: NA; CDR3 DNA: TGTGCCAGCAGTGAACAGCCTCAAGAGACCCAGTACTTC; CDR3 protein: CASSEQPQETQYF
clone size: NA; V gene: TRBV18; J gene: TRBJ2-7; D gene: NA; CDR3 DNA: TGTGCCAGCTCACCTCCTTACTTGGTGGGCGAGCAGTACTTC; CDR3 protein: CASSPPYLVGEQYF
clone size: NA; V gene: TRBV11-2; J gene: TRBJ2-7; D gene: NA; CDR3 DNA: TGTGCCAGCAGCTCCATGGCGGGAAGGGCCTACGAGCAGTACTTC; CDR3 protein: CASSSMAGRAYEQYF
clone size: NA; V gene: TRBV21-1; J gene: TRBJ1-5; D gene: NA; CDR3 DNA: TGTGCCATCAGGGGGGCTCAGCCCCAGCATTTT; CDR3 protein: CAIRGAQPQHF
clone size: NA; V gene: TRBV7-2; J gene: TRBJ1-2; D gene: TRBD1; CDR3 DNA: TGTGCCAGCAGCCTCCGACAGGGGGAAGGGTATGGCTACACCTTC; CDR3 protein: CASSLRQGEGYGYTF
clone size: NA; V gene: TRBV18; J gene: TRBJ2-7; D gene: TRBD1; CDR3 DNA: TGTGCCAGCTCACCAACGTTCGAACAGGGGATCTACGAGCAGTACTTC; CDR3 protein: CASSPTFEQGIYEQYF
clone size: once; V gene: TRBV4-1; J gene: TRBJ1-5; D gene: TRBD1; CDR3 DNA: TGCGCCAGCAGCCAAGTAGCAGGGGGAAGAGGGCAGCCCCAGCATTTT; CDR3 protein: CASSQVAGGRGQPQHF
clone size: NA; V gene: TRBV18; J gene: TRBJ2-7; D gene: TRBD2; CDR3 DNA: TGTGCCAGCTCACCACCACAATACGGACTAGCGGGAGTTAACGAGCAGTACTTC; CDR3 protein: CASSPPQYGLAGVNEQYF
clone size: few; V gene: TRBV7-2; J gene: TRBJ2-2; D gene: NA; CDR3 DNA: TGTGCCAGCAGCGTTGCGGCGGCCGGGGAGCTGTTTTTT; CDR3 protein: CASSVAAAGELFF
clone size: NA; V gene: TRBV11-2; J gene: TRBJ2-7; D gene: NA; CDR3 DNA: TGTGCCAGCAGCCCACAACAACTTGAGCAGTACTTC; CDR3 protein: CASSPQQLEQYF
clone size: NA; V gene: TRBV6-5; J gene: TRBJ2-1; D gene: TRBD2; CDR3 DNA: TGTGCCAGCAGGGGGGGGATCTACAATGAGCAGTTCTTC; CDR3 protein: CASRGGIYNEQFF
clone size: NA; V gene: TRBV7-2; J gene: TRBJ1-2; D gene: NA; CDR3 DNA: TGTGCCAGCAGCTTAGCAATTCAGCCTTCCGGGTATGGCTACACCTTC; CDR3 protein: CASSLAIQPSGYGYTF
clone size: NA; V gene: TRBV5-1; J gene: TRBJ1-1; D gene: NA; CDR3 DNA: TGCGCCAGCAGCCATACCGGGACAACTGAAGCTTTCTTT; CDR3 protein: CASSHTGTTEAFF